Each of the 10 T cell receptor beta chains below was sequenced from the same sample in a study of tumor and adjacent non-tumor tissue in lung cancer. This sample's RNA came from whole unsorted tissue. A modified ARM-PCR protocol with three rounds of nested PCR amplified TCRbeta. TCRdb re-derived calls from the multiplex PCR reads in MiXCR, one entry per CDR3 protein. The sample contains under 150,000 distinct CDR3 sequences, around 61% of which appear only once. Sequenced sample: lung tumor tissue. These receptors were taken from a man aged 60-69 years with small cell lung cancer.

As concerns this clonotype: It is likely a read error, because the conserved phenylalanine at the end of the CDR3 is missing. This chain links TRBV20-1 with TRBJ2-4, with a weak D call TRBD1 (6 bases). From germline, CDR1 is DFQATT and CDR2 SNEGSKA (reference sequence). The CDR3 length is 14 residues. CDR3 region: CCATNRAAENIQYL. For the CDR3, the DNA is TGCTGTGCTACGAACAGGGCAGCGGAAAACATTCAGTACTTA.

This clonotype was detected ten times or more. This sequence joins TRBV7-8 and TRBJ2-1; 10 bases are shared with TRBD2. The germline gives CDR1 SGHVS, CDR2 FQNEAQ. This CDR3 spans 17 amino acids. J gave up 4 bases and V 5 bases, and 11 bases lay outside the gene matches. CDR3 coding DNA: TGTGCCAGCAGCCCAGGAGGAGCGGGAGGGCCATACAATGAGCAGTTCTTC. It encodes CASSPGGAGGPYNEQFF.

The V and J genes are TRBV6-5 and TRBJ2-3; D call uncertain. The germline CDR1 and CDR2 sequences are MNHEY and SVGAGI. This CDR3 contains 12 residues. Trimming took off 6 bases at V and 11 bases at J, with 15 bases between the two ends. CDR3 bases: TGTGCCAGCAGATCACTGAAGGGTATGCAGTATTTT. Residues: CASRSLKGMQYF.

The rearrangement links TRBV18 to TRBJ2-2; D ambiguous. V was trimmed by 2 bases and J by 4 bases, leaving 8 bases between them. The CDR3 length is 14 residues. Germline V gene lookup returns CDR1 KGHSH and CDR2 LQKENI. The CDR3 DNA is TGTGCCAGCTCACCATCCCGAGGCACCGGGGAGCTGTTTTTT. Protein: CASSPSRGTGELFF. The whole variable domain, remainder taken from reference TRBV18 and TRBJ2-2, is NAGVMQNPRHLVRRRGQEARLRCSPMKGHSHVYWYRQLPEEGLKFMVYLQKENIIDESGMPKERFSAEFPKEGPSILRIQQVVRGDSAAYFCASSPSRGTGELFFGEGSRLTVL.

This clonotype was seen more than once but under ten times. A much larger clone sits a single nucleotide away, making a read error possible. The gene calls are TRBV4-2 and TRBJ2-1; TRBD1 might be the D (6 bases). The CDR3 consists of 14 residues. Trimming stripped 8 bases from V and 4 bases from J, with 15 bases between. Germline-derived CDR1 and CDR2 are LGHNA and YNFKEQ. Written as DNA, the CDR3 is TGTGCCAGCGGCCGCGAAACAGGGTACAATGAGCAGTTCTTC. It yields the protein CASGRETGYNEQFF.

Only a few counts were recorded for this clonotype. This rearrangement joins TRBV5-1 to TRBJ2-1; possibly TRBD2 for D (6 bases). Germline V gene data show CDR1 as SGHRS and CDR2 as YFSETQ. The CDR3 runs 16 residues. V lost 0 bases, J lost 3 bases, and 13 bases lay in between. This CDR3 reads CASSLAAGTNYNEQFF. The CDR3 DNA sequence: TGCGCCAGCAGCTTGGCCGCGGGGACCAACTACAATGAGCAGTTCTTC.

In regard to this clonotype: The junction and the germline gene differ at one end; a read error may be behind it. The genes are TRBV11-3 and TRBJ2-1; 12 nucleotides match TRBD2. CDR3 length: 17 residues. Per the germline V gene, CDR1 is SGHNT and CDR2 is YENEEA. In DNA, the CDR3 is TGTGCCAACAGCTCGGGGCTAGCGGGAGGGTCCTACAATGAACAGTTCTTC. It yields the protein CANSSGLAGGSYNEQFF.

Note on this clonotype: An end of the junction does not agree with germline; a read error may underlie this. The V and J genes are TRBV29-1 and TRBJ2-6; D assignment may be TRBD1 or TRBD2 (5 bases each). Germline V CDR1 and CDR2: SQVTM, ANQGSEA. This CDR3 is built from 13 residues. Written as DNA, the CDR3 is TGCAACGTTGGGGGATCTGGGGCCAACGTCCTGACTTTC. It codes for CNVGGSGANVLTF.

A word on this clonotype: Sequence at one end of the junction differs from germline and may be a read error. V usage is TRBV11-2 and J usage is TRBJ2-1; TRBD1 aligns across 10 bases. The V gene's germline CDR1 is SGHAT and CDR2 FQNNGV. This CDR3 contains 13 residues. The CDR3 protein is CASGTGVYNEHFF. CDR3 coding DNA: TGTGCCAGTGGGACAGGGGTGTACAATGAGCACTTCTTC.

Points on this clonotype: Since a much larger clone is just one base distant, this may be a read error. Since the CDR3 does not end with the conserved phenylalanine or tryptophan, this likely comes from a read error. In nucleotides, the CDR3 is TGCAGTGCTAGAGGTCTAGCTTGGGAGACCCAGTACCTC. As protein: CSARGLAWETQYL. This chain joins TRBV20-1 and TRBJ2-5; D possibly corresponds to TRBD2 (5 bases). The ends were cut back, 1 base at V and 5 bases at J, with 11 bases in the middle. CDR1 is DFQATT and CDR2 is SNEGSKA in the germline V gene (reference sequence). The CDR3 length is 13 residues.